The source of this TCR beta chain is a study of response to subunit inactivated influenza vaccine. This clonotype was found a few times. As yet, its antigen is unknown. TCRdb analysed the RT-PCR reads with MiXCR anew, one entry per CDR3 protein. The table has about 180,000 distinct CDR3 sequences, about 9% seen once. The V segment lost 5 bases and the J segment 7 bases; nucleotides outside the gene matches: 8. The CDR3 covers 14 residues. Germline V gives CDR1 SGHTA, CDR2 FQGTGA. Findings and caveats of the study: Few additional T cells are recruited per seasonal influenza vaccination, authors suggested.

The material sequenced was non-naive T cells sorted from PBMCs, taken on the day of vaccination. V and J are TRBV7-3 and TRBJ2-3; 8 positions agree with TRBD1. This TCR was recovered from a man over 45 who received an inactivated influenza vaccine. CDR3 bases: TGTGCCAGCAGCGTATCTAGGACAGGGAATACGCAGTATTTT. This translates into CASSVSRTGNTQYF.